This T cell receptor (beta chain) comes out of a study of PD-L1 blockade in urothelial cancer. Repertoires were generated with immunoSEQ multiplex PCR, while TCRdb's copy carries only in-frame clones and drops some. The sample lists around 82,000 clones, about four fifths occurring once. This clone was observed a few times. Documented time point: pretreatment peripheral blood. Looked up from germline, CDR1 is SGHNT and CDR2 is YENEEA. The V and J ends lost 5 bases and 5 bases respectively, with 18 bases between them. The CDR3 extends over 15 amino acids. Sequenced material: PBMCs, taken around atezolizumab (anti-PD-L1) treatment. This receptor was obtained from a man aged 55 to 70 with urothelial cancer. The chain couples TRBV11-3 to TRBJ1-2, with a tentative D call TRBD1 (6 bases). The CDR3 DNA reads TGTGCCAGCAGCCCAGAAGTCAGGGGAGGGTATGGCTACACCTTC. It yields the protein CASSPEVRGGYGYTF.